This TCR beta chain was sequenced for a study of blood T cells in healthy people across ages. General study findings and limits: Older age coincided with a roughly linear decline in TCR beta diversity per million T cells. Possibly confounding the expanded clonotype changes was the fact that donor CMV status was unknown. Aged donors had fewer naive CD4+ cells and lower diversity than long-lived donors.

Germline CDR1 is KGHDR and CDR2 is SFDVKD. The germline V and J ends were trimmed by 2 bases and 6 bases, with 15 bases remaining between them. The CDR3 is 15 amino acids. This clonotype has a count of ten or more. Its antigen is undetermined. With a J-beta primer mix and a sample-barcoded 5' primer, a second PCR ran about 6 to 11 cycles. Researchers report that a template-switch adaptor with 12 random nucleotides tagged each cDNA molecule. TCRdb ran MiXCR on the 5' RACE reads and lists one entry per CDR3 protein. The sample yields 800,000 or so distinct CDR3 sequences, 62% seen once. The V call is TRBV24-1, the J call TRBJ1-2; the D is unclear. The sequencing input was blood. This receptor was taken from a man aged 25-45 years in good health. DNA of the CDR3: TGTGCCACCAGTGATTCCGTATGGACCTCCCATGGCTACACCTTC. This translates into CATSDSVWTSHGYTF.